The rows below give T cell receptor beta chains drawn from one sample of a study of identical twins. TCRdb used MiXCR to reprocess the 5' RACE reads, holding one entry per CDR3 protein. The sample lists approximately 530,000 distinct CDR3 sequences, approximately 20% occurring once. These records were also assigned to another study, of yellow fever vaccine responses in identical twins.

The source material was CD4+ T cells sorted from blood. These receptors came from a woman between 18 and 30 years old in good health. Both conserved end residues are part of each CDR3. Fields, in order: D gene, clone size, V gene, J gene, CDR3 protein, CDR3 DNA. A D gene is named only where the DNA matches it firmly. Not every row has a clone size; where given, it reads once, few, many or a size class.

>-|-|TRBV5-1|TRBJ1-1
CASSLGAGPLVATEAFF
TGCGCCAGCAGCTTGGGTGCGGGACCCCTCGTCGCGACTGAAGCTTTCTTT
>-|-|TRBV6-1|TRBJ2-3
CASRTASLTSTDTQYF
TGTGCCAGCAGAACAGCTAGCCTAACTAGCACAGATACGCAGTATTTT
>TRBD2|few|TRBV20-1|TRBJ2-2
CSARTSGGVLTGELFF
TGCAGTGCGCGGACTAGCGGGGGGGTTTTAACCGGGGAGCTGTTTTTT
>-|-|TRBV24-1|TRBJ2-1
CATSDDVVSLNEQFF
TGTGCCACCAGTGATGATGTCGTCTCTCTAAATGAGCAGTTCTTC
>TRBD2|few|TRBV15|TRBJ2-7
CATSIEAGVVYEQYF
TGTGCCACCAGCATTGAGGCGGGAGTTGTCTACGAGCAGTACTTC
>-|-|TRBV28|TRBJ2-1
CASSPKTGLDEQFF
TGTGCCAGCAGTCCCAAAACAGGGTTGGATGAGCAGTTCTTC
>TRBD2|-|TRBV28|TRBJ2-7
CASSLQREEQQYF
TGTGCCAGCAGTTTGCAGCGGGAGGAGCAGCAGTACTTC
>-|once|TRBV27|TRBJ2-5
CASSGQKHQETQYF
TGTGCCAGCAGCGGACAGAAGCACCAAGAGACCCAGTACTTC
>TRBD1|-|TRBV6-1|TRBJ2-4
CASSSQGAPKNIQYF
TGTGCCAGCAGTAGTCAGGGGGCCCCGAAAAACATTCAGTACTTC
>-|few|TRBV5-1|TRBJ1-4
CASSGPQGQNEKLFF
TGCGCCAGCAGCGGCCCACAGGGTCAGAATGAAAAACTGTTTTTT
>TRBD2|few|TRBV5-1|TRBJ2-2
CASTQSGSGGELFF
TGCGCCAGCACCCAGAGCGGGAGCGGCGGGGAGCTGTTTTTT
>TRBD1|-|TRBV6-1|TRBJ2-3
CASRARDRGRGYF
TGTGCCAGCAGAGCCCGGGACAGGGGGCGCGGGTATTTT
>TRBD2|-|TRBV18|TRBJ2-1
CASSPGLGGDEQFF
TGTGCCAGCTCACCGGGACTAGGGGGGGATGAGCAGTTCTTC
>TRBD1|few|TRBV27|TRBJ1-5
CASSYGTGSNQPQHF
TGTGCCAGCAGTTACGGGACAGGGTCTAATCAGCCCCAGCATTTT
>-|-|TRBV12-3/TRBV12-4|TRBJ2-1
CASSLDRARGGEQFF
TGTGCCAGCAGTTTAGACCGGGCCCGAGGGGGTGAGCAGTTCTTC
>TRBD1|-|TRBV6-5|TRBJ2-5
CASSFTGQAEETQYF
TGTGCCAGCAGTTTCACCGGACAGGCGGAAGAGACCCAGTACTTC
>TRBD1|few|TRBV4-1|TRBJ2-5
CASSHTPGTGKGETQYF
TGCGCCAGCAGCCATACCCCCGGGACAGGGAAAGGAGAGACCCAGTACTTC
>-|-|TRBV7-3|TRBJ2-5
CASSLNPQETQYF
TGTGCCAGCAGCTTAAATCCGCAAGAGACCCAGTACTTC
>-|few|TRBV2|TRBJ2-5
CASNGRETQYF
TGTGCCAGCAATGGCAGAGAGACCCAGTACTTC
>-|few|TRBV3-1|TRBJ1-6
CASSQDSGVNSPLHF
TGTGCCAGCAGCCAAGATTCAGGCGTGAATTCACCCCTCCACTTT
>TRBD2|few|TRBV12-3/TRBV12-4|TRBJ2-5
CASSLSSGRETQYF
TGTGCCAGCAGCCTCTCTAGCGGGAGGGAGACCCAGTACTTC
>TRBD1|few|TRBV27|TRBJ1-1
CASSLYPGQGSAFF
TGTGCCAGCAGTCTTTACCCGGGACAGGGCTCAGCTTTCTTT
>-|few|TRBV3-1|TRBJ2-7
CASSQEKSSSYEQYF
TGTGCCAGCAGCCAAGAAAAATCTTCCTCCTACGAGCAGTACTTC
>-|-|TRBV9|TRBJ1-1
CASSSGGGTGVEGAFF
TGTGCCAGCAGCTCCGGCGGGGGGACTGGCGTCGAGGGAGCTTTCTTT
>-|-|TRBV27|TRBJ2-1
CASSLRYGNEQFF
TGTGCCAGCAGTCTGAGGTACGGGAATGAGCAGTTCTTC
>-|few|TRBV20-1|TRBJ2-1
CRAARVNEQFF
TGCCGGGCGGCCCGGGTCAATGAGCAGTTCTTC
>TRBD2|few|TRBV20-1|TRBJ2-3
CSARGSSGGDSTDTQYF
TGCAGTGCTAGAGGTTCAAGCGGGGGGGATAGCACAGATACGCAGTATTTT
>-|few|TRBV21-1|TRBJ1-1
CASSKVRQGACGMNTEAFF
TGTGCCAGCAGCAAAGTCAGACAGGGGGCGTGTGGTATGAACACTGAAGCTTTCTTT